One sample yielded the 25 T cell receptor beta chains listed below, sequenced in a study of blood T cells in healthy people across ages (dated by TCRdb to the mid-2010s). Receptor amplification or capture employed 5' RACE. Sequencing instrument: Illumina HiSeq 2500. A second PCR of about 7 to 12 cycles was performed with a sample-barcoded 5' primer and a J-beta primer mix. TCRdb ran its own pipeline on the public reads, namely fastp trimming at Q25 and MiXCR clone calling, and kept in-frame beta chains. Rows with one shared CDR3 protein collapse into an entry with the most common genes and DNA. The sample has about a million distinct CDR3 sequences on record, roughly 51% of them singletons. Clones ranked in the top ten supply about 22% of the sample. The sample was blood. These receptors originate from a woman aged 55-69 years in good health.

The rearrangement uses TRBV28 and TRBJ1-5; tentatively, D is TRBD2 (6 bases). The DNA end is a closer match to TRBJ2-3, so the J assignment may be wrong. Germline V gene data show CDR1 as MDHEN and CDR2 as SYDVKM. The CDR3 is 16 residues long. DNA of the CDR3: TGTGCCAGCAGTTTTGTTTCTTGGAGGGCGGGTCAGCCCCAGTATTTT. Its translation is CASSFVSWRAGQPQYF.

This rearrangement joins TRBV20-1 to TRBJ2-5; TRBD1 or TRBD2 may be the D gene (6 bases each). With 3 bases removed from V and 2 bases from J, the gap between germline ends came to 13 bases. Germline CDR1 DFQATT, CDR2 SNEGSKA (reference sequence). The CDR3 is 14 residues long. CDR3 sequence: CSARMGGQQETQYF. The CDR3 nucleotides read TGCAGTGCTAGGATGGGGGGACAACAAGAGACCCAGTACTTC.

This rearrangement joins TRBV20-1 to TRBJ1-2; D may be TRBD1 (5 bases). Germline CDR1 is DFQATT and CDR2 is SNEGSKA (reference sequence). The CDR3 runs to 14 residues. The V gene lost 0 bases and the J gene lost 2 bases, with 10 bases spanning the gap. The CDR3 spells CSAREPDKNYGYTF. For the CDR3, the DNA is TGCAGTGCTAGAGAACCGGACAAGAACTATGGCTACACCTTC.

The chain has TRBV5-1 and TRBJ1-2; D is possibly TRBD1 (5 bases). The CDR3 covers 15 residues. CDR1 and CDR2 from the germline V gene are SGHRS and YFSETQ. V lost 2 bases and J 2 bases, leaving 13 bases between the germline ends. Here the CDR3 reads CASSLAGNYNYGYTF. CDR3 DNA sequence: TGCGCCAGCAGCTTAGCAGGGAACTACAACTATGGCTACACCTTC.

The chain joins TRBV27 to TRBJ2-7; D gene ambiguous. The length of the CDR3 is 14 residues. Trimming cost V 3 bases and J 6 bases, with 15 bases left between them. Germline lookup yields CDR1 MNHEY and CDR2 SMNVEV (reference sequence). This CDR3 is CASSFSSALGEQYF. DNA for the CDR3: TGTGCCAGCAGTTTTTCATCGGCTCTGGGCGAGCAGTACTTC.

The DNA for the CDR3 is TGCGCCAGCAGCCCAGCGGTAGCGGGCAACAATGAGCAGTTCTTC. It encodes CASSPAVAGNNEQFF. The chain carries TRBV5-1 and TRBJ2-1; 7 bases line up with TRBD2. From germline, CDR1 is SGHRS and CDR2 YFSETQ. V trimming: 4 bases; J trimming: 5 bases; junction bases outside the gene matches: 9. The CDR3 consists of 15 residues. The full variable domain, completed using reference TRBV5-1 and TRBJ2-1, is KAGVTQTPRYLIKTRGQQVTLSCSPISGHRSVSWYQQTPGQGLQFLFEYFSETQRNKGNFPGRFSGRQFSNSRSEMNVSTLELGDSALYLCASSPAVAGNNEQFFGPGTRLTVL.

The chain carries TRBV12-3 or TRBV12-4 and TRBJ2-5; no definite D call. Trimming took 5 bases from V and 0 from J, leaving 7 bases between them. The CDR3 totals 13 residues. The CDR3 here is CASSAPHQETQYF. DNA for the CDR3: TGTGCCAGCAGTGCCCCACACCAAGAGACCCAGTACTTC.

A note on this clonotype: The junction departs from germline at one end; a sequencing error may be responsible. The chain recombines TRBV6-5 with TRBJ2-7; D may be TRBD1 (6 bases). CDR1 and CDR2 (germline): MNHEY, SVGAGI. The CDR3 loop spans 15 amino acids. The CDR3 sequence: CASSYSTTGKDERYF. DNA of the CDR3: TGTGCCAGCAGTTACTCGACTACAGGGAAGGACGAGCGGTACTTC.

In this sample, this clonotype turned up a few times. J is TRBJ2-5 and V is TRBV6-5; the D gene could be TRBD1 or TRBD2 (5 bases each). Trimming took 1 base from V and 5 from J, leaving 17 bases between them. Germline CDR1 reads MNHEY; CDR2 reads SVGAGI. The CDR3 is made up of 16 amino acids. The CDR3 protein is CASSYLGDLGGETQYF. The CDR3 DNA reads TGTGCCAGCAGTTACTTGGGGGACCTCGGCGGGGAGACCCAGTACTTC.

The chain carries TRBV20-1 and TRBJ2-7; D might be TRBD2 (5 bases). With the DNA end fitting TRBJ2-4 better, the J assignment may be wrong. Germline V CDR1 and CDR2: DFQATT, SNEGSKA (reference sequence). This CDR3 spans 13 amino acids. The CDR3 reads CSARNQEDDIQYF. DNA for the CDR3: TGCAGTGCTAGAAACCAGGAGGACGACATTCAGTACTTC.

The rearrangement joins TRBV20-1 to TRBJ2-7, with 9 bases aligning to TRBD2. V trimming: 5 bases; J trimming: 7 bases; junction bases outside the gene matches: 12. This CDR3 is built from 14 residues. CDR1 is DFQATT, CDR2 SNEGSKA, per germline (reference sequence). CDR3 amino acids: CSAPPPSGIREQYF. The CDR3 DNA sequence: TGCAGTGCTCCTCCCCCTAGCGGGATAAGAGAGCAGTACTTC.

The sample holds a few counts of this clonotype. V is TRBV7-9 and J is TRBJ1-5; D not resolved. V shed 5 bases and J shed 2 bases, with 16 bases lying between them. The CDR3 runs 16 residues. In germline, CDR1 is SEHNR, CDR2 FQNEAQ (reference sequence). The chain's CDR3 is CASSLDGGFGNQPQHF. The CDR3 DNA reads as TGTGCCAGCAGCCTAGACGGTGGGTTTGGCAATCAGCCCCAGCATTTT.

This clonotype was counted between two and nine times. The chain couples TRBV27 to TRBJ2-4; a weak D match, TRBD2 (6 bases). Germline V gene data show CDR1 as MNHEY and CDR2 as SMNVEV (reference sequence). The CDR3 runs 13 residues. V was cut by 0 bases and J by 9 bases, with 9 bases left in between. CDR3 protein: CASSLSFGSIQYF. The CDR3 DNA sequence: TGTGCCAGCAGTTTATCGTTCGGGAGCATTCAGTACTTC.

This clonotype has a count of ten or more. The V and J genes are TRBV7-2 and TRBJ2-7, with 10 bases matching TRBD2. This CDR3 contains 16 residues. Unmatched junction bases numbered 10, after V lost 4 bases and J lost 4 bases. Germline V CDR1 and CDR2: SGHTA, FQGNSA. DNA for the CDR3: TGTGCCAGCAGCTCAGTCCGTGCTAGCGGGAGATACGAGCAGTACTTC. Residues: CASSSVRASGRYEQYF.

The V gene is TRBV12-3 or TRBV12-4, the J gene TRBJ1-2, with D perhaps TRBD1 (6 bases). The CDR3 loop spans 14 amino acids. Trimming took 3 bases from V and 10 from J, leaving 18 bases between them. In DNA, the CDR3 is TGTGCCAGCAGTTTTAAGCTGGGGGCCGGGGACTACACCTTC. Encoded protein: CASSFKLGAGDYTF.

This clonotype was seen more than once but under ten times. The chain has TRBV3-1 and TRBJ1-4; 9 bases match TRBD1. After removal of 3 bases from V and 5 bases from J, the junction contained 4 bases not matched to a gene. Looked up from germline, CDR1 is LGHDT and CDR2 is YNNKEL (reference sequence). This CDR3 is built from 15 residues. CDR3 residues: CASSHPGTGNEKLFF. CDR3 DNA sequence: TGTGCCAGCAGCCACCCCGGGACAGGGAATGAAAAACTGTTTTTT.

The CDR3 here is CSVDDPAGTEAFF. CDR3 sequence (DNA): TGCAGCGTAGACGACCCGGCCGGCACTGAAGCTTTCTTT. The V gene is TRBV29-1, the J gene TRBJ1-1, with no clear D. CDR3 length: 13 amino acids. Trimming shortened V by 6 bases and J by 4 bases, and 15 bases separated the two germline ends. Per the germline V gene, CDR1 is SQVTM and CDR2 is ANQGSEA.

The V call is TRBV12-3 or TRBV12-4, the J call TRBJ2-1; D is possibly TRBD2 (5 bases). V was cut by 5 bases and J by 6 bases, with 14 bases left in between. There are 14 residues in the CDR3. Written as DNA, the CDR3 is TGTGCCAGCAGTGGACTGTTTCAGTCCAATGAGCAGTTCTTC. Its protein product is CASSGLFQSNEQFF.

The V and J genes are TRBV20-1 and TRBJ2-7; D is perhaps TRBD1 (6 bases). V gave up 5 bases and J gave up 3 bases, with 14 bases separating them. This CDR3 is built from 13 residues. Germline assignment: CDR1 DFQATT and CDR2 SNEGSKA (reference sequence). The CDR3 coding sequence is TGCAGTGCTGGGGGACAAGATGTCTACGAGCAGTACTTC. Amino acid sequence: CSAGGQDVYEQYF.

This clonotype was seen more than once but under ten times. V is TRBV5-1 and J is TRBJ2-3, with D unclear. Germline-derived CDR1 and CDR2 are SGHRS and YFSETQ. With 0 bases removed from V and 1 base from J, the gap between germline ends came to 9 bases. The CDR3 runs to 15 residues. Here the CDR3 reads CASSLVDPGTDTQYF. The CDR3 region has the DNA TGCGCCAGCAGCTTGGTAGATCCCGGCACAGATACGCAGTATTTT.

The chain combines TRBV27 with TRBJ2-3, with TRBD2 matching 12 bases. The length of the CDR3 is 17 residues. Germline V gene sequence: CDR1 MNHEY, CDR2 SMNVEV (reference sequence). The V and J ends lost 2 bases and 1 base, in that order; junction bases with no gene match: 4. The CDR3 spells CASSLGLAGLRTDTQYF. The CDR3 bases are TGTGCCAGCAGTTTAGGACTAGCGGGACTCCGCACAGATACGCAGTATTTT.

A few counts support this clonotype. J is TRBJ2-7 and V is TRBV11-2, with D tentatively TRBD2 (5 bases). This CDR3 has 15 amino acids. The V gene lost 1 base and the J gene lost 1 base, with 11 bases spanning the gap. The germline V gene encodes CDR1 SGHAT and CDR2 FQNNGV. CDR3 in amino acids: CASSLVRAVSYEQYF. In DNA, the CDR3 is TGTGCCAGCAGCTTAGTTCGAGCGGTTTCCTACGAGCAGTACTTC.

This chain joins TRBV25-1 and TRBJ2-1, with D tentatively TRBD1 (6 bases). The CDR3 has 12 residues. V lost 5 bases and J 10 bases, leaving 12 bases between the germline ends. Germline values: CDR1 MGHDK, CDR2 SYGVNS. CDR3 residues: CASSKQGIEQFF. For the CDR3, the DNA is TGTGCCAGCAGTAAACAGGGTATCGAGCAGTTCTTC.

The CDR3 nucleotides are TGTGCCAGCAGCTTGACACCTATGGGACGAGAGACCCAGTACTTC. Translated: CASSLTPMGRETQYF. J is TRBJ2-5 and V is TRBV7-2; D might be TRBD1 or TRBD2, each matching 5 bases. The germline V gene has CDR1 SGHTA and CDR2 FQGNSA. The V and J ends lost 3 bases and 4 bases respectively, with 15 bases between them. The CDR3 runs to 15 residues.

This clonotype has ten or more counts. The chain has TRBV4-3 and TRBJ2-7, with D tentatively TRBD2 (6 bases). The V end was cut by 4 bases, the J end by 4 bases, with 11 bases between. Germline loops: CDR1 LGHNA, CDR2 YSLEER. This CDR3 is built from 13 residues. CDR3 nucleotide sequence: TGCGCCAGCAGCCCCGGGAGCGGTTACGAGCAGTACTTC. Protein sequence: CASSPGSGYEQYF.